This is a list of T cell receptor beta chains from one sample in a study of early T cells in non-severe SARS-CoV-2 infection. Using its own MiXCR run on the 5' RACE reads, TCRdb lists one record per CDR3 protein. The data contain fewer than 80,000 distinct CDR3 sequences, 7.5% to 9% of them singletons. The material sequenced was whole blood, taken at baseline. These receptor sequences come from an adult who was a healthcare worker with PCR-confirmed SARS-CoV-2 infection or an uninfected control (not recorded which). The CDR3 runs from the conserved cysteine through the conserved F or W. The D gene is left open where the match is weak. Size tells how often a clone was seen (once, few, many) or the class of an expanded clone, and some rows leave it out.

j_call | clone_size | d_call | v_call | cdr3_nt | cdr3_aa
TRBJ1-1 | - | - | TRBV20-1 | TGCAGTGCTAGGCAGGGTACTGAAGCTTTCTTT | CSARQGTEAFF
TRBJ2-7 | - | - | TRBV12-3/TRBV12-4 | TGTGCCAGCAGAGACCCCGACGAGTACGAGCAGTACTTC | CASRDPDEYEQYF
TRBJ2-3 | - | - | TRBV24-1 | TGTGCCACCAGTGACTCAGTAGATAGCACAGATACGCAGTATTTT | CATSDSVDSTDTQYF
TRBJ2-7 | few | - | TRBV27 | TGTGCCAGCAACAGCTTACGACAGCACGAGCAGTACTTC | CASNSLRQHEQYF
TRBJ2-3 | - | - | TRBV11-2 | TGTGCCAGCAGCAAGTGGGGTCCCACAGATACGCAGTATTTT | CASSKWGPTDTQYF
TRBJ2-4 | - | - | TRBV7-9 | TGTGCCAGCAGCCACGTCTTTGGAGAAAAAAACATTCAGTACTTC | CASSHVFGEKNIQYF
TRBJ1-1 | many | - | TRBV7-8 | TGTGCCAGCAGCCGAACAGCGGAGGGTCAAGCTTTCTTT | CASSRTAEGQAFF
TRBJ1-1 | - | - | TRBV12-3/TRBV12-4 | TGTGCCAGCAGTTTAGCGGCTTCCCTAAAAGCTTTCTTT | CASSLAASLKAFF
TRBJ1-2 | few | TRBD1 | TRBV27 | TGTGCCAGCAGTGCCTATCGACAGGGTTTAGGCTACACCTTC | CASSAYRQGLGYTF
TRBJ2-3 | few | - | TRBV5-1 | TGCGCCAGCAGCTGGGGGACCCAGGGTCCAGATACGCAGTATTTT | CASSWGTQGPDTQYF
TRBJ1-5 | many | TRBD1 | TRBV2 | TGTGCCAGCAGTGATCATCGGACAGGCAGTCAGCCCCAGCATTTT | CASSDHRTGSQPQHF
TRBJ2-2 | few | TRBD2 | TRBV9 | TGTGCCAGCAGCACGGGGGGGACTAGCGGGAGCACCGGGGAGCTGTTTTTT | CASSTGGTSGSTGELFF
TRBJ2-7 | few | TRBD1 | TRBV10-3 | TGTGCCAGCCGGGACAGAAACTACGAGCAGTACTTC | CASRDRNYEQYF
TRBJ1-3 | - | - | TRBV20-1 | TGCAGTGCCACCACAGCCGGAAACACCATATATTTT | CSATTAGNTIYF
TRBJ1-4 | many | - | TRBV7-3 | TGTGCCAGCAGCCCCCGCCAGGGTGAAAAACTGTTTTTT | CASSPRQGEKLFF
TRBJ2-6 | - | - | TRBV19 | TGTGCCAGTAGTTTCGCCAGTGATTCCTCTGGGGCCAACGTCCTGACTTTC | CASSFASDSSGANVLTF
TRBJ2-7 | many | - | TRBV6-1 | TGTGCCAGCGACTACCCCGGGGGTCCCTACGAGCAGTACTTC | CASDYPGGPYEQYF
TRBJ1-4 | many | - | TRBV7-8 | TGTGCCAGTAGTCGTCGGGATTCTGAAAAACTGTTTTTT | CASSRRDSEKLFF
TRBJ2-7 | - | - | TRBV7-2 | TGTGCCAGCAGCCCAGGAATGTACAGGGACGACGAGCAGTACTTC | CASSPGMYRDDEQYF
TRBJ2-5 | - | - | TRBV18 | TGTGCCAGCTCACGTCAGAACCAAGAGACCCAGTACTTC | CASSRQNQETQYF
TRBJ1-1 | - | TRBD1 | TRBV5-1 | TGCGCCAGCAGCTTGATTCCAGGGGGCGCGAACACTGAAGCTTTCTTT | CASSLIPGGANTEAFF
TRBJ2-3 | - | - | TRBV7-9 | TGTGCCAGCGGGCGGGACCGCGCTAGCACAGATACGCAGTATTTT | CASGRDRASTDTQYF
TRBJ2-2 | few | - | TRBV12-3/TRBV12-4 | TGTGCCAGCAGTTTAGACGAAGGTCCGAACACCGGGGAGCTGTTTTTT | CASSLDEGPNTGELFF
TRBJ2-7 | - | - | TRBV5-5 | TGTGCCAGCAGCTCCGAATTTGACCACATGACCTACGAGCAGTACTTC | CASSSEFDHMTYEQYF
TRBJ2-3 | many | - | TRBV27 | TGTGCCAGCAGTTTAACCCATCCCAGCACAGATACGCAGTATTTT | CASSLTHPSTDTQYF
TRBJ2-5 | - | - | TRBV11-2 | TGTGCCAGCACCTCCTTCGAGGATCAAGAGACCCAGTACTTC | CASTSFEDQETQYF
TRBJ2-5 | many | TRBD1 | TRBV20-1 | TGCAGTGCTAGTGGAGACAGGGCTTCGGGGGAGACCCAGTACTTC | CSASGDRASGETQYF
TRBJ1-4 | many | - | TRBV20-1 | TGCAGTGCATTCGACAGAGATAATGAAAAACTGTTTTTT | CSAFDRDNEKLFF
TRBJ2-4 | - | - | TRBV19 | TGTGCCAGTAGTATTGAAGGCAGTGAGGTTAAAAACATTCAGTACTTC | CASSIEGSEVKNIQYF
TRBJ1-2 | - | - | TRBV9 | TGTGCCAGCAGCGTAGAGGAGACATACGACTATGGCTACACCTTC | CASSVEETYDYGYTF
TRBJ2-7 | few | - | TRBV11-2 | TGTGCCAGCAGCTTAGATTCTAGACATCGTTACGAGCAGTACTTC | CASSLDSRHRYEQYF
TRBJ2-3 | many | - | TRBV29-1 | TGCAGCGTTGAAGATCAAGGGGCCTGGGCAGATACGCAGTATTTT | CSVEDQGAWADTQYF